This TCR beta chain was sequenced during a study of metastatic and nonmetastatic thyroid tumors. Study-level information: A comparison of repertoires was made across blood and tumor or nodule tissue from malignant and benign thyroid patients. Study-level points and caveats: For both blood and tumor, malignant thyroid tumors reportedly showed significantly higher TCR beta diversity than benign nodules did.

TCRdb re-called the PCR reads via MiXCR. Here the sample spans about 6,700 clones, about 34% being singletons. The CDR3 is 14 residues long. The ends were cut back, 4 bases at V and 2 bases at J, with 12 bases in the middle. This clone has only a few counts. The antigen is not known. No treatment had been given to any patient before thyroid surgery. This receptor was identified in a female donor with papillary thyroid cancer or a benign thyroid nodule (not recorded which). Some clones in this sample may be carry-over from other donors' samples. This rearrangement joins TRBV12-3 or TRBV12-4 to TRBJ2-7; D ambiguous. Specimen: adjacent normal tissue. The CDR3 DNA reads as TGTGCCAGCAGTTCCGCCCGGTGGGCCTACGAGCAGTACTTC. Translating gives CASSSARWAYEQYF.